The rows below give T cell receptor beta chains drawn from one sample of a study of technical replicates of blood from a few donors. Assay: immunoSEQ multiplex PCR; the TCRdb copy retains only in-frame clones and omits some. The sample lists approximately 65,000 clones; 75% to 90% were seen once. Specimen: PBMCs. Receptor source: a human donor in good health. Some clones in this sample may be carry-over from other donors' samples. The CDR3 runs from the conserved cysteine through the conserved F or W. A D gene is named only where the DNA matches it firmly. Clone size is not always given. Where it is, it says once, few, many or a class for expanded clones.

>TRBJ1-2|14|TRBV5-8|-|medium-sized
CASSFPGANYGYTF
TGTGCCAGCAGCTTCCCAGGCGCTAACTATGGCTACACCTTC
>TRBJ2-1|13|TRBV19|-|-
CASSISQGSEQFF
TGTGCCAGTAGTATAAGCCAGGGGAGCGAGCAGTTCTTC
>TRBJ1-1|13|TRBV30|-|-
CAWARGWGTEAFF
TGTGCCTGGGCCCGGGGGTGGGGCACTGAAGCTTTCTTT
>TRBJ2-3|14|TRBV5-1|TRBD1|-
CASGRDRKTDTQYF
TGCGCCAGCGGCCGGGACAGGAAGACAGATACGCAGTATTTT
>TRBJ2-7|16|TRBV7-9|TRBD2|-
CASSPRGTSGIVEQYF
TGTGCCAGCAGCCCTAGAGGGACTAGCGGGATAGTAGAGCAGTACTTC
>TRBJ1-1|13|TRBV7-9|-|-
CASSPTGSTEAFF
TGTGCCAGCAGCCCAACAGGGTCCACTGAAGCTTTCTTT
>TRBJ1-5|14|TRBV6-1|TRBD1|-
CASSRQGGDQPQHF
TGTGCCAGCAGTAGACAGGGTGGAGATCAGCCCCAGCATTTT
>TRBJ1-3|15|TRBV10-1|-|-
CASSAEESSGNTIYF
TGCGCCAGCAGTGCGGAGGAGAGCTCTGGAAACACCATATATTTT
>TRBJ1-2|14|TRBV5-6|TRBD1|-
CASSGQGSNYGYTF
TGTGCCAGCAGTGGACAGGGCAGTAACTATGGCTACACCTTC
>TRBJ2-3|13|TRBV5-6|-|once
CASSLDFTDTQYF
TGTGCCAGCAGCTTGGACTTCACAGATACGCAGTATTTT
>TRBJ2-7|17|TRBV9|TRBD1|-
CASSVGTGGFNFYEQYF
TGTGCCAGCAGCGTAGGGACAGGGGGATTTAATTTCTACGAGCAGTACTTC
>TRBJ2-5|15|TRBV9|-|-
CASSADDSGEETQYF
TGTGCCAGCAGCGCGGACGACTCAGGGGAAGAGACCCAGTACTTC
>TRBJ2-7|14|TRBV7-3|TRBD2|-
CASSLSGLANEQYF
TGTGCCAGCAGCTTATCGGGACTAGCGAACGAGCAGTACTTC
>TRBJ2-3|16|TRBV7-6|TRBD2|once
CASSQLGTTSTDTQYF
TGTGCCAGCAGCCAACTAGGGACTACTAGCACAGATACGCAGTATTTT
>TRBJ1-5|14|TRBV5-1|-|-
CASSSGQGNQPQHF
TGCGCCAGCAGCTCTGGTCAGGGTAATCAGCCCCAGCATTTT
>TRBJ2-3|15|TRBV15|TRBD2|-
CATSRASGGGSTQYF
TGTGCCACCAGCAGGGCTAGCGGGGGGGGCTCTACGCAGTATTTT
>TRBJ1-6|14|TRBV7-6|-|-
CASSLGAYARPLHF
TGTGCCAGCAGCTTAGGGGCCTACGCCCGCCCCCTCCACTTT
>TRBJ2-3|15|TRBV25-1|TRBD2|-
CASSRVAGNTDTQYF
TGTGCCAGCAGTCGGGTAGCGGGGAACACAGATACGCAGTATTTT
>TRBJ1-3|15|TRBV2|-|-
CASSLGGAGGNTIYF
TGTGCCAGCAGCCTAGGGGGGGCGGGTGGAAACACCATATATTTT
>TRBJ1-6|14|TRBV7-2|TRBD1|-
CASRPGTANSPLHF
TGTGCCAGCAGACCCGGGACAGCTAATTCACCCCTCCACTTT
>TRBJ2-2|14|TRBV5-4|-|-
CASSQSSNTGELFF
TGTGCCAGCAGCCAATCCAGTAACACCGGGGAGCTGTTTTTT
>TRBJ2-7|14|TRBV30|TRBD1|-
CAWKVTGATYEQYF
TGTGCCTGGAAGGTGACAGGGGCAACCTACGAGCAGTACTTC
>TRBJ2-7|15|TRBV7-2|TRBD2|-
CASSPKAGGRGEQYF
TGTGCCAGCAGCCCAAAGGCGGGGGGCCGGGGGGAGCAGTACTTC
>TRBJ2-7|14|TRBV5-1|TRBD1|-
CASSERTGGWEQYF
TGCGCCAGCAGCGAACGGACAGGGGGCTGGGAGCAGTACTTC
>TRBJ2-6|17|TRBV7-3|-|-
CASSLTFENSGANVLTF
TGTGCCAGCAGCTTAACGTTCGAGAACTCTGGGGCCAACGTCCTGACTTTC
>TRBJ2-5|13|TRBV7-2|-|-
CASSSDRQETQYF
TGTGCCAGCAGCTCGGACAGACAAGAGACCCAGTACTTC
>TRBJ2-2|14|TRBV7-3|-|-
CASSSTDYTGELFF
TGTGCCAGCAGCTCGACAGATTACACCGGGGAGCTGTTTTTT
>TRBJ2-1|15|TRBV2|TRBD2|once
CASSPSSGRYNEQFF
TGTGCCAGCAGCCCCTCTAGCGGGAGGTACAATGAGCAGTTCTTC
>TRBJ2-5|12|TRBV5-1|-|-
CASRQNQETQYF
TGCGCCAGCAGACAGAACCAAGAGACCCAGTACTTC
>TRBJ1-5|14|TRBV6-1|-|-
CASSSRERDQPQHF
TGTGCCAGCAGTAGCAGGGAACGGGATCAGCCCCAGCATTTT
>TRBJ2-7|12|TRBV7-2|-|-
CASSRSSYEQYF
TGTGCCAGCAGCCGCAGCTCCTACGAGCAGTACTTC
>TRBJ2-1|17|TRBV27|TRBD2|-
CASSPRGQRGGYNEQFF
TGTGCCAGCAGCCCCCGGGGACAGCGGGGGGGCTACAATGAGCAGTTCTTC
>TRBJ1-2|12|TRBV14|-|-
CASSAGGGGYTF
TGTGCCAGCAGCGCGGGCGGTGGTGGCTACACCTTC
>TRBJ1-4|14|TRBV9|-|once
CASSPGQFDEKLFF
TGTGCCAGCAGCCCCGGACAGTTTGATGAAAAACTGTTTTTT
>TRBJ1-1|18|TRBV5-6|-|-
CASSFRRGGKRMNTEAFF
TGTGCCAGCAGCTTTAGAAGGGGGGGTAAAAGGATGAACACTGAAGCTTTCTTT
>TRBJ2-3|17|TRBV18|-|-
CASSPLPPTPSTDTQYF
TGTGCCAGCTCACCACTTCCTCCGACACCTAGCACAGATACGCAGTATTTT
>TRBJ1-1|14|TRBV6-6|TRBD1|-
CASRQTGGSGEAFF
TGTGCCAGCAGGCAGACAGGGGGCTCTGGTGAAGCTTTCTTT
>TRBJ2-1|15|TRBV6-5|-|-
CASSYSGSSYNEQFF
TGTGCCAGCAGTTACTCGGGCAGCTCCTACAATGAGCAGTTCTTC
>TRBJ2-7|13|TRBV2|TRBD1|once
CASSVTGVGEQYF
TGTGCCAGCAGTGTTACAGGGGTGGGCGAGCAGTACTTC
>TRBJ2-7|15|TRBV11-3|-|once
CASSPGGPSSYEQYF
TGTGCCAGCAGCCCCGGGGGTCCAAGCTCCTACGAGCAGTACTTC
>TRBJ2-2|16|TRBV5-6|TRBD2|-
CASSLASGIAAGELFF
TGTGCCAGCAGCTTGGCAAGCGGGATTGCTGCCGGGGAGCTGTTTTTT
>TRBJ2-7|16|TRBV4-1|TRBD1|-
CASSPIGGRGQHEQYF
TGCGCCAGCAGCCCCATTGGGGGTAGGGGACAGCACGAGCAGTACTTC
>TRBJ2-1|15|TRBV19|TRBD1|few
CASSIGRDRADEQFF
TGTGCCAGTAGTATAGGAAGGGACAGGGCCGATGAGCAGTTCTTC
>TRBJ1-3|16|TRBV10-3|-|-
CAISESSGSSGNTIYF
TGTGCCATCAGTGAGTCATCAGGCAGCTCTGGAAACACCATATATTTT
>TRBJ2-3|17|TRBV14|TRBD1|-
CASSQVGRQGARGTQYF
TGTGCCAGCAGCCAAGTCGGAAGGCAGGGGGCTAGGGGTACGCAGTATTTT
>TRBJ2-1|17|TRBV18|TRBD1|-
CASSLSRQGRPYNEQFF
TGTGCCAGCTCCCTAAGCCGACAGGGGAGGCCCTACAATGAGCAGTTCTTC
>TRBJ2-7|13|TRBV11-2|-|-
CASSLGGSYEQYF
TGTGCCAGCAGCTTAGGAGGGAGCTACGAGCAGTACTTC
>TRBJ2-2|13|TRBV19|-|-
CASSMRGTGELFF
TGTGCCAGTAGTATGAGGGGGACCGGGGAGCTGTTTTTT
>TRBJ1-3|19|TRBV4-1|TRBD1|-
CASSQDSKGQGAAGNTIYF
TGCGCCAGCAGCCAAGATTCTAAGGGACAGGGGGCGGCTGGAAACACCATATATTTT
>TRBJ2-5|14|TRBV19|-|-
CASSMRGSRETQYF
TGTGCCAGTAGTATGCGGGGCAGCCGGGAGACCCAGTACTTC
>TRBJ2-3|14|TRBV7-2|-|-
CASSLSGLPDTQYF
TGTGCCAGCAGCTTGAGCGGGTTACCAGATACGCAGTATTTT
>TRBJ2-7|15|TRBV5-1|TRBD2|-
CASSSGGGRFYEQYF
TGCGCCAGCAGCTCCGGGGGGGGCAGGTTTTACGAGCAGTACTTC
>TRBJ1-1|15|TRBV6-5|TRBD1|-
CASSYRGTGDTEAFF
TGTGCCAGCAGTTACCGGGGGACAGGGGACACTGAAGCTTTCTTT
>TRBJ1-1|15|TRBV18|TRBD1|-
CASSPLTGGNTEAFF
TGTGCCAGCTCACCGTTGACAGGGGGGAACACTGAAGCTTTCTTT
>TRBJ1-1|14|TRBV7-6|-|-
CASTLRDMNTEAFF
TGTGCCAGCACCCTCAGGGACATGAACACTGAAGCTTTCTTT
>TRBJ1-1|12|TRBV30|-|-
CAWRDSYTEAFF
TGTGCCTGGAGAGACAGTTACACTGAAGCTTTCTTT